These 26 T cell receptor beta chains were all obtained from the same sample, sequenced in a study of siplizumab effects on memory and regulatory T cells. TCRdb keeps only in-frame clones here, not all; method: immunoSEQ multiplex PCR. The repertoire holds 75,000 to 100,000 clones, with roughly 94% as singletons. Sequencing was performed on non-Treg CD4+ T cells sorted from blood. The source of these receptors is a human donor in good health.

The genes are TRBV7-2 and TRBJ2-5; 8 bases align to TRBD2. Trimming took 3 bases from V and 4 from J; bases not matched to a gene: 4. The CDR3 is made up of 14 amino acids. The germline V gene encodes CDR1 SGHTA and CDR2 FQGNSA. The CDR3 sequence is CASSLTREVETQYF. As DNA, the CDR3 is TGTGCCAGCAGCTTGACGCGGGAGGTAGAGACCCAGTACTTC. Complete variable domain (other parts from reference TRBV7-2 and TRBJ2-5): GAGVSQSPSNKVTEKGKDVELRCDPISGHTALYWYRQSLGQGLEFLIYFQGNSAPDKSGLPSDRFSAERTGGSVSTLTIQRTQQEDSAVYLCASSLTREVETQYFGPGTRLLVL.

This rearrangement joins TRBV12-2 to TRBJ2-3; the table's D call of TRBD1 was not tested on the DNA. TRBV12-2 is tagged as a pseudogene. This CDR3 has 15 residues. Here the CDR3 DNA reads TGTGCAAGTCGCTTAGGGCCCTGCTTGACAGATACGCAGTATTTT. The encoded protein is CASRLGPCLTDTQYF.

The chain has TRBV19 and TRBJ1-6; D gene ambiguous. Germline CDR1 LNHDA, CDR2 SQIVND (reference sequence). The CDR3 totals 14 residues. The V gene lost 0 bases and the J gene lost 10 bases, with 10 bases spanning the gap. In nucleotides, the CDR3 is TGTGCCAGTAGTATAGATCCGATCCAGTCACCCCTCCACTTT. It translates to CASSIDPIQSPLHF.

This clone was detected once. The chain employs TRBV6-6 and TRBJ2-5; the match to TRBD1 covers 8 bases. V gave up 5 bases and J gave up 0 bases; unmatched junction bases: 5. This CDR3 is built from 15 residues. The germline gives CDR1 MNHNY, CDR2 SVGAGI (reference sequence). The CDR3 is CASSRDRRYQETQYF. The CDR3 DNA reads TGTGCCAGCAGTAGGGACAGGAGGTACCAAGAGACCCAGTACTTC.

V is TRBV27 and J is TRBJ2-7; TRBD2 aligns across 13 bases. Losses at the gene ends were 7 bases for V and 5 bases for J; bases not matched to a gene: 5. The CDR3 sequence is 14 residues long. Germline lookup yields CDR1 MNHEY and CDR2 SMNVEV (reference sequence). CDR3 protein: CASTRTSGSDEQYF. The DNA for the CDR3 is TGTGCCAGCACCAGGACTAGCGGGAGCGACGAGCAGTACTTC.

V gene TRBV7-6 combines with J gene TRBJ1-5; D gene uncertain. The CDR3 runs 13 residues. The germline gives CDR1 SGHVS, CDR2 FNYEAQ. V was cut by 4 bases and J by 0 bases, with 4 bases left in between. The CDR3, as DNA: TGTGCCAGCAGCTCAACTAGCAATCAGCCCCAGCATTTT. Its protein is CASSSTSNQPQHF. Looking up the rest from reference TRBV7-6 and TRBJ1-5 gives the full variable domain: GAGVSQSPRYKVTKRGQDVALRCDPISGHVSLYWYRQALGQGPEFLTYFNYEAQQDKSGLPNDRFSAERPEGSISTLTIQRTEQRDSAMYRCASSSTSNQPQHFGDGTRLSIL.

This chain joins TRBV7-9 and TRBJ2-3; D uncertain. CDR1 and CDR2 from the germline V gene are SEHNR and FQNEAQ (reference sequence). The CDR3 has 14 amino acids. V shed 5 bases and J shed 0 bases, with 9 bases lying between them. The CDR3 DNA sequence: TGTGCCAGCAGCCAGATGGGGAGCACAGATACGCAGTATTTT. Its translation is CASSQMGSTDTQYF. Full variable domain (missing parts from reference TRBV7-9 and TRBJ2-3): DTGVSQNPRHKITKRGQNVTFRCDPISEHNRLYWYRQTLGQGPEFLTYFQNEAQLEKSRLLSDRFSAERPKGSFSTLEIQRTEQGDSAMYLCASSQMGSTDTQYFGPGTRLTVL.

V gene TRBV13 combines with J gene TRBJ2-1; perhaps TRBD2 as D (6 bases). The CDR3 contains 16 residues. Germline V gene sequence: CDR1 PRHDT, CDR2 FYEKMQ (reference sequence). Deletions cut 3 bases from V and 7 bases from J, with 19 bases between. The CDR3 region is CASSLPGTGEKNEQFF. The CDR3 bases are TGTGCCAGCAGCTTGCCCGGGACGGGAGAGAAAAATGAGCAGTTCTTC.

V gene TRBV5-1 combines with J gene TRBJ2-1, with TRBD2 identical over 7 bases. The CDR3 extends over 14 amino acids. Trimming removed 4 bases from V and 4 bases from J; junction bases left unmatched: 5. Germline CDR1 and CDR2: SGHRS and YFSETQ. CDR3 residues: CASSKISGYNEQFF. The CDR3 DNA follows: TGCGCCAGCAGCAAGATTAGCGGGTACAATGAGCAGTTCTTC.

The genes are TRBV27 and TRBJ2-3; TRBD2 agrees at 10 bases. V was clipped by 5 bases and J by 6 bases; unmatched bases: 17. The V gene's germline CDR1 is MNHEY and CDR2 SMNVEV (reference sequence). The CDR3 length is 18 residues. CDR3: CASSLFSKREGLPDTQYF. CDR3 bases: TGTGCCAGCAGTCTCTTCTCCAAGCGGGAGGGCCTTCCTGATACGCAGTATTTT.

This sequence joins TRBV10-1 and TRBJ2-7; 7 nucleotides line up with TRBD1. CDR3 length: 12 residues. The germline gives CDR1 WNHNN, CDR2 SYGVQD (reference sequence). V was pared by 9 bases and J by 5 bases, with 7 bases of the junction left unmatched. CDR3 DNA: TGCGCCAGGACAGGGAAAGAGAACGAGCAGTACTTC. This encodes CARTGKENEQYF.

As DNA, the CDR3 is TGCGCCAGCAGCTTGCTGGGACAGGGTGACACCGGGGAGCTGTTTTTT. Protein sequence: CASSLLGQGDTGELFF. V and J are TRBV5-1 and TRBJ2-2; 9 bases match TRBD1. With V trimmed by 1 base and J by 3 bases, 4 bases remained unmatched. CDR1 SGHRS and CDR2 YFSETQ come from the germline V gene. This CDR3 comprises 16 residues.

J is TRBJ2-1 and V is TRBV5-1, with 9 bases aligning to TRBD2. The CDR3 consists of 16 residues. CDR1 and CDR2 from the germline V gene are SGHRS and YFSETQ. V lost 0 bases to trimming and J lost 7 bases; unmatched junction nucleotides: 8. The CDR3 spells CASSLVGRLAGNEQFF. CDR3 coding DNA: TGCGCCAGCAGCTTGGTAGGGCGGCTAGCGGGGAATGAGCAGTTCTTC.

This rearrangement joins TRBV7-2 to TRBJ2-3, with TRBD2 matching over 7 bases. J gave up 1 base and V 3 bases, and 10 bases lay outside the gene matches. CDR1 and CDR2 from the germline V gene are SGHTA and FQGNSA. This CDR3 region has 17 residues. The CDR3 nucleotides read TGTGCCAGCAGCTTTACGGCTAGCGGAGTGCGCACAGATACGCAGTATTTT. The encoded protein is CASSFTASGVRTDTQYF.

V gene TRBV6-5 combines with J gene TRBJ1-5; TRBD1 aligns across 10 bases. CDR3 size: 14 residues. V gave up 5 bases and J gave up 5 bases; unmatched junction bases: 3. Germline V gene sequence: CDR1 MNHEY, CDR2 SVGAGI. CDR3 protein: CASSRDRGHQPQHF. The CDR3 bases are TGTGCCAGCAGTAGGGACAGGGGTCATCAGCCCCAGCATTTT.

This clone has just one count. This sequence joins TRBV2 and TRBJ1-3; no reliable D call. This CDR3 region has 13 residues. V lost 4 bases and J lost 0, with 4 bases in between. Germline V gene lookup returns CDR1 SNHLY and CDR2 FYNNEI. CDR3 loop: CASSVLSGNTIYF. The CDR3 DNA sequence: TGTGCCAGCAGTGTACTCTCTGGAAACACCATATATTTT.

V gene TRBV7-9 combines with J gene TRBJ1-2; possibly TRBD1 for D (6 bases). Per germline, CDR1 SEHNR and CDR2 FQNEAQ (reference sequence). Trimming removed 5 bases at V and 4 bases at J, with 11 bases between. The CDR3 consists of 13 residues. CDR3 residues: CASSPQGTYGYTF. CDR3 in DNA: TGTGCCAGCAGCCCACAGGGAACCTATGGCTACACCTTC.

Here the CDR3 reads CASSPSTGTSGEHYEQYF. The CDR3 DNA is TGTGCCAGCTCACCCTCTACCGGGACTAGCGGGGAACACTACGAGCAGTACTTC. This chain links TRBV18 with TRBJ2-7; 13 positions match TRBD2. The ends lost 3 bases at V and 3 bases at J; junction bases unmatched: 11. Germline values: CDR1 KGHSH, CDR2 LQKENI. The CDR3 has 18 residues. Complete variable domain (other parts from reference TRBV18 and TRBJ2-7): NAGVMQNPRHLVRRRGQEARLRCSPMKGHSHVYWYRQLPEEGLKFMVYLQKENIIDESGMPKERFSAEFPKEGPSILRIQQVVRGDSAAYFCASSPSTGTSGEHYEQYFGPGTRLTVT.

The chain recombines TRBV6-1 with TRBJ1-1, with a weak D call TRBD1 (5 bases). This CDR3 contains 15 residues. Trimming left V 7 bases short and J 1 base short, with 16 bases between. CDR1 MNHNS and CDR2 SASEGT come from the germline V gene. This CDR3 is CASTATDYKNTEAFF. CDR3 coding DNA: TGTGCCAGCACAGCGACAGACTATAAGAACACTGAAGCTTTCTTT.

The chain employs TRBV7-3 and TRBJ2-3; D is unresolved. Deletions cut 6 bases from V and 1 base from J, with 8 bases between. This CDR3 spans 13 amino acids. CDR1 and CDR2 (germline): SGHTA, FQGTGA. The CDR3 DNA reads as TGTGCCAGCAGGCCTCAGGGCACAGATACGCAGTATTTT. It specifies CASRPQGTDTQYF. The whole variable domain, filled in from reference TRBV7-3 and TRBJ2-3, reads GAGVSQTPSNKVTEKGKYVELRCDPISGHTALYWYRQSLGQGPEFLIYFQGTGAADDSGLPNDRFFAVRPEGSVSTLKIQRTERGDSAVYLCASRPQGTDTQYFGPGTRLTVL.

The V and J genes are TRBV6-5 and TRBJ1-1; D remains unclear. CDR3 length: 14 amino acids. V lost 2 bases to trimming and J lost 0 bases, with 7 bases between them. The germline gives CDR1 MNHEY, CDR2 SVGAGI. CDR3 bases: TGTGCCAGCAGTTACGGGCGGATGAACACTGAAGCTTTCTTT. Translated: CASSYGRMNTEAFF.

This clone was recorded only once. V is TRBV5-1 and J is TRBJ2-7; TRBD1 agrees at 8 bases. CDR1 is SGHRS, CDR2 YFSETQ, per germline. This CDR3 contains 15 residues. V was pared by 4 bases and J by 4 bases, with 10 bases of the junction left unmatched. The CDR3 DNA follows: TGCGCCAGCAGCGCGTTGACAGGGGTTGTTTACGAGCAGTACTTC. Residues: CASSALTGVVYEQYF.

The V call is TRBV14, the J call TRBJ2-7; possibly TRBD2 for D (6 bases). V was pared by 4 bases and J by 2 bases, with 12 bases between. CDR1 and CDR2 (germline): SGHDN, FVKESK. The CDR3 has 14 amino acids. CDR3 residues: CASSRDSTAYEQYF. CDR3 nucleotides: TGTGCCAGCAGCCGGGACTCTACAGCCTACGAGCAGTACTTC.

The CDR3 nucleotides read TGTGCCAGCAGCCGACCTAGGGTATCTGGAAACACCATATATTTT. Translating it yields CASSRPRVSGNTIYF. The V gene is TRBV28, the J gene TRBJ1-3; D uncertain. Germline values: CDR1 MDHEN, CDR2 SYDVKM. Between the trimmed V and J ends, which lost 6 bases and 1 base, there was a span of 13 bases. The CDR3 totals 15 residues.

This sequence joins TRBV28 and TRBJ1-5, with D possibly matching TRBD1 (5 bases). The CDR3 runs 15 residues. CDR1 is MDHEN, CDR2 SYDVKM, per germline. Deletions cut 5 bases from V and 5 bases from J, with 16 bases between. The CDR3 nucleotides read TGTGCCAGCAGTGCCCATGACAGCGGCGATCAGCCCCAGCATTTT. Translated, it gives CASSAHDSGDQPQHF.

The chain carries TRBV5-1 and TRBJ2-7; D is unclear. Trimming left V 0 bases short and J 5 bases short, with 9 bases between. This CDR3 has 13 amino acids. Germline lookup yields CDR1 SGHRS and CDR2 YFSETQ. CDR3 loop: CASSLGLSDEQYF. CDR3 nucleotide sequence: TGCGCCAGCAGCTTGGGTCTATCGGACGAGCAGTACTTC. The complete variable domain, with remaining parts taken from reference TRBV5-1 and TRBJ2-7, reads KAGVTQTPRYLIKTRGQQVTLSCSPISGHRSVSWYQQTPGQGLQFLFEYFSETQRNKGNFPGRFSGRQFSNSRSEMNVSTLELGDSALYLCASSLGLSDEQYFGPGTRLTVT.